This T cell receptor (beta chain) was captured by sequencing in a study of PD-L1 blockade in urothelial cancer. At the level of the study: Patients began atezolizumab, 1,200 mg intravenously every 3 weeks, in about 2014. About 85% of the roughly 30 patients comprised males who had bladder-origin urothelial cancer. Samples came from 3 weeks, at the second dose, and 6 weeks into treatment. Study-wide points: In blood at 3 weeks, tumor-associated clones expanded more among patients with durable benefit.

With respect to this clone: Its antigen remains unidentified.

The data were produced by immunoSEQ multiplex PCR, yet TCRdb's version contains in-frame clones alone and is incomplete. The data hold 45,000 to 50,000 clones, with approximately 79% observed a single time. As to time point: pretreatment peripheral blood. Sequenced here: PBMCs, sampled around atezolizumab (anti-PD-L1) treatment. This receptor was identified in a man in his 70s with urothelial cancer.

CDR3 coding DNA: TGTGCCATCAGTGAGGTTGGCAGGGGTGAGGAAAAACTGTTTTTT. Its translation: CAISEVGRGEEKLFF. The chain carries TRBV10-3 and TRBJ1-4, with a tentative D call TRBD1 (6 bases). From germline, CDR1 is ENHRY and CDR2 SYGVKD. V was trimmed by 2 bases and J by 8 bases, leaving 15 bases between them. The CDR3 totals 15 residues.